A single sample gave rise to the 21 T cell receptor beta chains below, sequenced in a study of cytomegalovirus exposure and HLA in healthy donors. Vbeta (60) and Jbeta (13) primers were used in the PCR. Libraries were prepared by immunoSEQ multiplex PCR; TCRdb keeps only in-frame clonotypes and omits some of them. The sample table sets out around 50,000 clones. The source material was PBMCs. These receptors came from a woman in her forties in good health and CMV-seronegative.

The chain recombines TRBV5-4 with TRBJ2-1; D remains unclear. Germline CDR1 reads SGHNT; CDR2 reads YYREEE (reference sequence). With 0 bases removed from V and 6 bases from J, the gap between germline ends came to 10 bases. This CDR3 region has 14 residues. The CDR3 sequence: CASSLGTEVNEQFF. The CDR3 coding sequence is TGTGCCAGCAGCTTGGGTACCGAGGTCAATGAGCAGTTCTTC.

The rearrangement joins TRBV15 to TRBJ2-7; no clear D. The CDR3 has 12 amino acids. Per the germline V gene, CDR1 is LNHNV and CDR2 is YYDKDF (reference sequence). The germline V and J ends were trimmed by 1 base and 6 bases, with 7 bases remaining between them. CDR3 coding DNA: TGTGCCACCAGCAGAGGTTACATCGAGCAGTACTTC. Its protein is CATSRGYIEQYF.

The rearrangement uses TRBV7-2 and TRBJ2-1, with 11 bases aligning to TRBD2. This CDR3 spans 16 amino acids. Germline CDR1 reads SGHTA; CDR2 reads FQGNSA. V trimming: 5 bases; J trimming: 5 bases; junction bases outside the gene matches: 8. CDR3: CASSPGLAESDNEQFF. The CDR3 DNA reads as TGTGCCAGCAGCCCGGGACTAGCGGAGTCCGACAATGAGCAGTTCTTC.

The rearrangement uses TRBV4-2 and TRBJ1-4; perhaps TRBD1 as D (6 bases). The CDR3 consists of 14 residues. Between the trimmed V and J ends, which lost 2 bases and 12 bases, there was a span of 16 bases. Germline V gives CDR1 LGHNA, CDR2 YNFKEQ. The CDR3 loop reads CASSQREGGKELFF. In nucleotides, the CDR3 is TGTGCCAGCAGCCAAAGGGAAGGGGGAAAGGAACTGTTTTTT.

V usage is TRBV19 and J usage is TRBJ2-3, with 7 nucleotides matching TRBD2. The CDR3 consists of 15 residues. J lost 5 bases, V lost 1 base, and 6 bases had no gene match. CDR1 is LNHDA, CDR2 SQIVND, per germline (reference sequence). Here the CDR3 DNA reads TGTGCCAGTAGTATAGCGGCGGGAGTGGGAGATACGCAGTATTTT. Protein product: CASSIAAGVGDTQYF.

The V call is TRBV6-1, the J call TRBJ1-2; D uncertain. Germline V CDR1 and CDR2: MNHNS, SASEGT. V was cut by 2 bases and J by 2 bases, with 3 bases left in between. The CDR3 is made up of 12 amino acids. The CDR3 nucleotides read TGTGCCAGCAGTGAACAAAACTATGGCTACACCTTC. Translating it yields CASSEQNYGYTF.

The chain recombines TRBV29-1 with TRBJ1-3, with 7 bases matching TRBD1. V lost 6 bases, J lost 7 bases, and 3 bases stayed unmatched. The germline V gene has CDR1 SQVTM and CDR2 ANQGSEA. This CDR3 has 11 residues. CDR3 in amino acids: CSVEDRNTIYF. The CDR3 nucleotides are TGCAGCGTAGAGGACAGGAACACCATATATTTT.

This chain uses TRBV6-5 with TRBJ1-5; D uncertain. V was shortened by 0 bases and J by 5 bases, with 5 bases between the two germline ends. Germline V gives CDR1 MNHEY, CDR2 SVGAGI. The CDR3 length is 13 residues. The CDR3 DNA is TGTGCCAGCAGTTACTCCCGGGATCAGCCCCAGCATTTT. It codes for CASSYSRDQPQHF.

This chain connects TRBV5-1 to TRBJ1-2; D unresolved. The CDR3 loop spans 12 amino acids. From germline, CDR1 is SGHRS and CDR2 YFSETQ. V was pared by 0 bases and J by 6 bases, with 6 bases between. The CDR3 DNA is TGCGCCAGCAGCTTGGATCACAATGGCTACACCTTC. It specifies CASSLDHNGYTF.

The chain employs TRBV27 and TRBJ1-1, with 11 positions matching TRBD1. The CDR3 has 16 residues. The germline gives CDR1 MNHEY, CDR2 SMNVEV (reference sequence). V was pared by 3 bases and J by 5 bases, with 8 bases of the junction left unmatched. The CDR3 loop reads CASSFHGTGGNTEAFF. Here the CDR3 DNA reads TGTGCCAGCAGTTTCCACGGGACAGGGGGGAATACTGAAGCTTTCTTT.

J is TRBJ2-1 and V is TRBV11-3, with 10 bases that match TRBD2. Unmatched junction bases numbered 5, after V lost 1 base and J lost 5 bases. The CDR3 covers 16 residues. Germline V gene sequence: CDR1 SGHNT, CDR2 YENEEA. The CDR3 DNA is TGTGCCAGCAGCTTAGGGACTAGCGGTACCGACAATGAGCAGTTCTTC. This codes for CASSLGTSGTDNEQFF.

The V call is TRBV2, the J call TRBJ1-1, with 7 bases that match TRBD1. Trimming cost V 3 bases and J 4 bases; bases outside gene matches: 5. The CDR3 consists of 14 residues. The V gene's germline CDR1 is SNHLY and CDR2 FYNNEI. CDR3 residues: CASSEAGGSTEAFF. CDR3 DNA: TGTGCCAGCAGTGAGGCAGGGGGTTCCACTGAAGCTTTCTTT.

The chain combines TRBV2 with TRBJ2-3; the match to TRBD2 covers 8 bases. V shed 1 base, J shed 0 bases, and the junction held 9 bases outside the gene matches. The CDR3 extends over 18 amino acids. CDR1 SNHLY and CDR2 FYNNEI come from the germline V gene. The CDR3 region is CASSEEASGLGSTDTQYF. CDR3 nucleotide sequence: TGTGCCAGCAGTGAAGAGGCTAGCGGGCTTGGGAGCACAGATACGCAGTATTTT.

The chain joins TRBV30 to TRBJ1-2, with D possibly matching TRBD1 (6 bases). CDR3 length: 15 residues. The ends were cut back, 2 bases at V and 3 bases at J, with 16 bases in the middle. Germline V gene lookup returns CDR1 GTSNPN and CDR2 SVGIG (reference sequence). The CDR3 reads CAWSPTPGADYGYTF. CDR3 in DNA: TGTGCCTGGAGTCCCACCCCAGGGGCGGACTATGGCTACACCTTC.

This chain links TRBV28 with TRBJ2-3, with 7 bases identical to TRBD1. The CDR3 is made up of 14 amino acids. From germline, CDR1 is MDHEN and CDR2 SYDVKM. J was trimmed by 4 bases and V by 3 bases; bases with no gene match: 4. The CDR3 DNA follows: TGTGCCAGCAGTTTGCGGCAGGGGGCAGATACGCAGTATTTT. Translation: CASSLRQGADTQYF.

This chain links TRBV2 with TRBJ1-1, with D maybe TRBD1 (6 bases). Trimming cost V 6 bases and J 4 bases, with 18 bases left between them. CDR1 and CDR2 (germline): SNHLY, FYNNEI. The CDR3 spans 15 residues. In DNA form, the CDR3 reads TGTGCCAGCAGGATGGCGGGGGCAATGAGCACTGAAGCTTTCTTT. Translated: CASRMAGAMSTEAFF.

V gene TRBV19 combines with J gene TRBJ1-1; D may be TRBD1 (6 bases). CDR3 length: 16 residues. Looked up from germline, CDR1 is LNHDA and CDR2 is SQIVND (reference sequence). Trimming cost V 7 bases and J 0 bases, with 18 bases left between them. CDR3 loop: CASTPVGGRLNTEAFF. The CDR3 region has the DNA TGTGCCAGTACCCCAGTGGGGGGGCGTCTGAACACTGAAGCTTTCTTT.

With regard to this clone: At the DNA level, this CDR3 is encoded by other sequences in the same sample as well. This rearrangement joins TRBV5-4 to TRBJ1-1, with 7 bases matching TRBD1. Losses at the gene ends were 4 bases for V and 1 base for J; bases not matched to a gene: 1. Germline CDR1 is SGHNT and CDR2 is YYREEE (reference sequence). The CDR3 extends over 13 amino acids. The chain's CDR3 is CASSRTGNTEAFF. In DNA form, the CDR3 reads TGTGCCAGCAGCCGGACAGGGAACACTGAAGCTTTCTTT.

This chain uses TRBV6-1 with TRBJ2-5; no definite D call. Germline assignment: CDR1 MNHNS and CDR2 SASEGT. Between the trimmed V and J ends, which lost 3 bases and 1 base, there was a span of 9 bases. The CDR3 loop spans 14 amino acids. The CDR3 loop reads CASSEVGVQETQYF. Written as DNA, the CDR3 is TGTGCCAGCAGTGAGGTAGGAGTCCAAGAGACCCAGTACTTC.

The chain links TRBV7-9 to TRBJ2-2, with a weak D call TRBD2 (6 bases). Trimming stripped 5 bases from V and 4 bases from J, with 14 bases between. Germline V gene lookup returns CDR1 SEHNR and CDR2 FQNEAQ (reference sequence). This CDR3 is built from 15 residues. For the CDR3, the DNA is TGTGCCAGCAGCCCACGACTAGGGGCCACCGGGGAGCTGTTTTTT. Translation: CASSPRLGATGELFF.

The V gene is TRBV4-3, the J gene TRBJ1-6; 7 bases agree with TRBD1. This CDR3 has 15 amino acids. Germline V lookup: CDR1 LGHNA, CDR2 YSLEER. V trimming: 1 base; J trimming: 7 bases; junction bases outside the gene matches: 4. The CDR3 loop is CASSQGQGLNSPLHF. The CDR3 bases are TGCGCCAGCAGCCAAGGACAGGGTCTGAATTCACCCCTCCACTTT.